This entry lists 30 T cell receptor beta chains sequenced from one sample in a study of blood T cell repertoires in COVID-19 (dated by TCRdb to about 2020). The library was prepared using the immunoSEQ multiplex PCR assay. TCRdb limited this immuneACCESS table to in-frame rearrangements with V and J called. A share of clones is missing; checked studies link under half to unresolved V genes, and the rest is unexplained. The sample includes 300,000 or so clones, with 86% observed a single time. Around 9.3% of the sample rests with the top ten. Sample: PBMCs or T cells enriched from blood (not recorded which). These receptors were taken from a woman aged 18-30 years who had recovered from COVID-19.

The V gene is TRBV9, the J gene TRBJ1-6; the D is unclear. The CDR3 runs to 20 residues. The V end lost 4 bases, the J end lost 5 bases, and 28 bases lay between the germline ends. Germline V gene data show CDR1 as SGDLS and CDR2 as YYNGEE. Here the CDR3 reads CASSPHSAGRHPGNNSPLHF. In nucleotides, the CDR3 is TGTGCCAGCAGCCCTCACAGCGCGGGGAGGCACCCGGGGAATAATTCACCCCTCCACTTT.

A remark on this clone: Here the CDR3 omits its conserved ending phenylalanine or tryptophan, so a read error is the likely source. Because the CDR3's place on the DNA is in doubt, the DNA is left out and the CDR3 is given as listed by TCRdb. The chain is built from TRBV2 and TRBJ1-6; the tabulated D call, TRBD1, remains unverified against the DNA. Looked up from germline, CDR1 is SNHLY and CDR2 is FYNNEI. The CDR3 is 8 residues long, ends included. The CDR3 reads CASSETGG.

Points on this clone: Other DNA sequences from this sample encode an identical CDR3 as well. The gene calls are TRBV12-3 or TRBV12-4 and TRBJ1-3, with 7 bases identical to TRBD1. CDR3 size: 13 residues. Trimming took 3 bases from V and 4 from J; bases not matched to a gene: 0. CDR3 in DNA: TGTGCCAGCAGTTTGACAGGGGGAAACACCATATATTTT. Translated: CASSLTGGNTIYF.

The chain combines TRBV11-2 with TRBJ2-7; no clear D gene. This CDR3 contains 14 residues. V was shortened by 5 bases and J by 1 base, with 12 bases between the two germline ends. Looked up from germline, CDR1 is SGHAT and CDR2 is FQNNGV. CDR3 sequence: CASSQTHISYEQYF. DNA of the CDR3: TGTGCCAGCAGCCAAACACATATATCCTACGAGCAGTACTTC.

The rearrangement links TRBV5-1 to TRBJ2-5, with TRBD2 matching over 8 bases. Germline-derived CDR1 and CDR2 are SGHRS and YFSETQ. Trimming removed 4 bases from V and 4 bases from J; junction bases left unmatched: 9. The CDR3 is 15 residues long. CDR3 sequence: CASSTTLAGGETQYF. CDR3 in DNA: TGCGCCAGCAGCACAACTCTGGCGGGAGGAGAGACCCAGTACTTC.

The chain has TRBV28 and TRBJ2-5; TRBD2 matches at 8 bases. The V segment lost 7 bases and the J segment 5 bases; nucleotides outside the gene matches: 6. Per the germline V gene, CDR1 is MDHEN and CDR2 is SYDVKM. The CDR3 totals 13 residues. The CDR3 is CASTGGGAETQYF. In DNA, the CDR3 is TGTGCCAGCACCGGGGGGGGCGCGGAGACCCAGTACTTC.

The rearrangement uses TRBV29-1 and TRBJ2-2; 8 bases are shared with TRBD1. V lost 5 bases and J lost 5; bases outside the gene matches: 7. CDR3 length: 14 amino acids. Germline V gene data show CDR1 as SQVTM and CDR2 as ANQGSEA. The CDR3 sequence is CSVRTGSRTGELFF. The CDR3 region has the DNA TGCAGCGTTCGGACAGGGTCGAGGACCGGGGAGCTGTTTTTT.

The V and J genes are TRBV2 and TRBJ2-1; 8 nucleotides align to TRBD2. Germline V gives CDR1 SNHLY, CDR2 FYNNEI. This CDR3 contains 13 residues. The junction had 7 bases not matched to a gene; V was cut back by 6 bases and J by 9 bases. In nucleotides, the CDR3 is TGTGCCAGCAGCCCCGGGACTAGAGGTGAGCAGTTCTTC. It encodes CASSPGTRGEQFF.

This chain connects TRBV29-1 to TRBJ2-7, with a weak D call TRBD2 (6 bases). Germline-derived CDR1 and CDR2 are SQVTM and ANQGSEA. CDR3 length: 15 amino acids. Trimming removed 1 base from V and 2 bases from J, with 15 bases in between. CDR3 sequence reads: CSVEGLHGRTYEQYF. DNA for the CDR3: TGCAGCGTTGAAGGTTTACACGGGAGAACCTACGAGCAGTACTTC.

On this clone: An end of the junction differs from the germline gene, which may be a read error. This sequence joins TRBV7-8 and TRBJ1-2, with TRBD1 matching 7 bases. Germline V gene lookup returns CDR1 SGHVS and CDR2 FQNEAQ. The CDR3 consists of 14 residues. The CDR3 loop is CASSGEGDWDSRHF. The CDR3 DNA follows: TGTGCCAGCAGCGGAGAGGGAGACTGGGACAGCCGCCACTTC. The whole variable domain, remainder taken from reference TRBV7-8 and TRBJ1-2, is GAGVSQSPRYKVAKRGQDVALRCDPISGHVSLFWYQQALGQGPEFLTYFQNEAQLDKSGLPSDRFFAERPEGSVSTLKIQRTQQEDSAVYLCASSGEGDWDSRHFGSGTRLTVV.

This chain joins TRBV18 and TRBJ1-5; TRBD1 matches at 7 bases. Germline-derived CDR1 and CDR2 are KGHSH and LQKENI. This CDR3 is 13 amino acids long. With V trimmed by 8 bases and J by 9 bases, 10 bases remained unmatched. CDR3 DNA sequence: TGTGCCAGCGTAGAAGACAGGGAACGGCCCCAGCATTTT. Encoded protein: CASVEDRERPQHF.

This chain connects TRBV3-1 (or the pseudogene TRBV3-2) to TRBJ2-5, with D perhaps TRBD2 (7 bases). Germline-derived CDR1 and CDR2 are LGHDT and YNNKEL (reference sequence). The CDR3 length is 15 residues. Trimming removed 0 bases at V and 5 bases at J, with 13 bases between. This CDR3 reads CASSQDSGRGETQYF. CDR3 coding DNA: TGTGCCAGCAGCCAAGATTCTGGGAGGGGGGAGACCCAGTACTTC.

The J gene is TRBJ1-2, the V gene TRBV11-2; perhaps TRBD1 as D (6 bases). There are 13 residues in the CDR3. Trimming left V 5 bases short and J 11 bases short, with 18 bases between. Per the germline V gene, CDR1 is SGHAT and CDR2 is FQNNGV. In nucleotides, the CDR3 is TGTGCCAGCAGCGGGAGACAGGCTACGGGTTACACCTTC. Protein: CASSGRQATGYTF.

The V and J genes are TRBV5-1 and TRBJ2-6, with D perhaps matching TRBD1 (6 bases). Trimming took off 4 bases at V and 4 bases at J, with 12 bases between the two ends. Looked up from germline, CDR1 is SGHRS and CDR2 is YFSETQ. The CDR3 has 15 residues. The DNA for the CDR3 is TGCGCCAGCAGCGGCACAGGGTCCGGGGCCAACGTCCTGACTTTC. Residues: CASSGTGSGANVLTF.

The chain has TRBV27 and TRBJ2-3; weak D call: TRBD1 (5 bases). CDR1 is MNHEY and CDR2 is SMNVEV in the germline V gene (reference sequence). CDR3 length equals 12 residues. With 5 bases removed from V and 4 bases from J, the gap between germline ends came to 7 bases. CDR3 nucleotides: TGTGCCAGCAGTGGGGCGGCAGATACGCAGTATTTT. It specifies CASSGAADTQYF.

In nucleotides, the CDR3 is TGTGCCAGCAGCCTACCGGGACAGGGACAGCCCCAGCATTTT. Amino acids: CASSLPGQGQPQHF. The V gene is TRBV7-9, the J gene TRBJ1-5, with 9 bases identical to TRBD1. CDR3 length: 14 amino acids. Germline CDR1 is SEHNR and CDR2 is FQNEAQ (reference sequence). With V trimmed by 5 bases and J by 7 bases, 6 bases remained unmatched.

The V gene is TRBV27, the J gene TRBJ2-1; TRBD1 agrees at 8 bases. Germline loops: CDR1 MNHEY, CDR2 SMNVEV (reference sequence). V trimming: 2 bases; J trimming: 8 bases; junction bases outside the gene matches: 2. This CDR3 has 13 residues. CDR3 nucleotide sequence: TGTGCCAGCAGTTTAGCAGGGGGCTATGAGCAGTTCTTC. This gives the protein CASSLAGGYEQFF.

CDR3: CASSRGTGELFF. As DNA, the CDR3 is TGTGCCAGCAGTCGGGGAACCGGGGAGCTGTTTTTT. V gene TRBV25-1 combines with J gene TRBJ2-2; D is possibly TRBD2 (5 bases). In germline, CDR1 is MGHDK, CDR2 SYGVNS. This CDR3 has 12 amino acids. V was clipped by 5 bases and J by 5 bases, with 6 bases between them.

The CDR3 reads CSASRTTSTDTQYF. DNA for the CDR3: TGCAGTGCTAGTAGGACTACTAGCACAGATACGCAGTATTTT. The gene calls are TRBV20-1 and TRBJ2-3; TRBD2 might be the D (6 bases). The CDR3 consists of 14 residues. CDR1 is DFQATT, CDR2 SNEGSKA, per germline (reference sequence). Trimming removed 3 bases from V and 0 bases from J, with 10 bases in between.

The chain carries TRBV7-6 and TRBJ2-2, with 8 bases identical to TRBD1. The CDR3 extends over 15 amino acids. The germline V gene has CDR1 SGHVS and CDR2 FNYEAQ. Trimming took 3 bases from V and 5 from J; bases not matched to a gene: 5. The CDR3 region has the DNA TGTGCCAGCAGCTTCAGGGACAGGACAACCGGGGAGCTGTTTTTT. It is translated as CASSFRDRTTGELFF.

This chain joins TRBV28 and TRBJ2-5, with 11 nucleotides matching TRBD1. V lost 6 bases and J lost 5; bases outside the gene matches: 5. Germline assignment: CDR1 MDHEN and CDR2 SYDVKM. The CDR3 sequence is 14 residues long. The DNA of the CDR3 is TGTGCCAGCAGCTGGGACAGGGGGGGGGAGACCCAGTACTTC. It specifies CASSWDRGGETQYF. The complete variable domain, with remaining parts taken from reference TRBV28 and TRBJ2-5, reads DVKVTQSSRYLVKRTGEKVFLECVQDMDHENMFWYRQDPGLGLRLIYFSYDVKMKEKGDIPEGYSVSREKKERFSLILESASTNQTSMYLCASSWDRGGETQYFGPGTRLLVL.

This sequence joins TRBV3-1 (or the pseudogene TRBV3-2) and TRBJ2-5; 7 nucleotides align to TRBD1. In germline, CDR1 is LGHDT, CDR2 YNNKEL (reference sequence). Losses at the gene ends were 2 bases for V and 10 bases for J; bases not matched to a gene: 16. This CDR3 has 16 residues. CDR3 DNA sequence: TGTGCCAGCAGCCAACCGTACACAGGGCCCCAGGGGGACCAGTACTTC. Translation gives CASSQPYTGPQGDQYF.

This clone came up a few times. The CDR3 nucleotides read TGTGCCAGAAGCTTGCGGCTCCGGGACAACTCTGGAAACACCATATATTTT. Its translation: CARSLRLRDNSGNTIYF. The V call is TRBV5-3, the J call TRBJ1-3, with a possible D match to TRBD1 (6 bases). TRBV5-3 has ORF status, its function being uncertain. V lost 1 base, J lost 0 bases, and 14 bases lay in between. The CDR3 is 17 residues long.

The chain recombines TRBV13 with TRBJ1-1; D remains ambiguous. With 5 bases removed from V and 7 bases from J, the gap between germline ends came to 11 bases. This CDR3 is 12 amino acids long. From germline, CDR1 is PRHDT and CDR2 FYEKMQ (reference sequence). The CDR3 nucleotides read TGTGCCAGCAGCGCTCTCGAGGTTGAAGCTTTCTTT. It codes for CASSALEVEAFF.

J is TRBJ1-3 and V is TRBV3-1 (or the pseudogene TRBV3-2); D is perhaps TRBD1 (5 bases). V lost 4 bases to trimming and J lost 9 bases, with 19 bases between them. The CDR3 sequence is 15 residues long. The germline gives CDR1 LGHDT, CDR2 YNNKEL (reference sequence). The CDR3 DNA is TGTGCCAGCAGCCCAAGGGGAACTGGGATGAGCACCATATATTTT. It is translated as CASSPRGTGMSTIYF.

The CDR3 loop is CASSKPGQGYGYTF. In DNA, the CDR3 is TGTGCCAGCAGCAAGCCGGGACAGGGGTATGGCTACACCTTC. The rearrangement links TRBV5-4 to TRBJ1-2, with TRBD1 matching over 10 bases. Germline V CDR1 and CDR2: SGHNT, YYREEE (reference sequence). Germline trimming cut 4 bases from V and 5 bases from J; bases unmatched to any gene: 5. This CDR3 spans 14 amino acids.

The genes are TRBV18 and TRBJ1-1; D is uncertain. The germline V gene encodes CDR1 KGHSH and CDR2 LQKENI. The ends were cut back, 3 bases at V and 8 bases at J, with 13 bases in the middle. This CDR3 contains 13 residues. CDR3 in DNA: TGTGCCAGCTCACCCCCGAACCGGGAAGAAGCTTTCTTT. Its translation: CASSPPNREEAFF.

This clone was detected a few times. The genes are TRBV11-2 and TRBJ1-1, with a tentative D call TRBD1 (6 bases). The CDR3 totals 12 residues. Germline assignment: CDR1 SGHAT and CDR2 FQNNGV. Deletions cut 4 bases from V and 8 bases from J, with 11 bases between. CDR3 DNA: TGTGCCAGCAGCTATGAGGGGGTCGAAGCTTTCTTT. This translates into CASSYEGVEAFF.

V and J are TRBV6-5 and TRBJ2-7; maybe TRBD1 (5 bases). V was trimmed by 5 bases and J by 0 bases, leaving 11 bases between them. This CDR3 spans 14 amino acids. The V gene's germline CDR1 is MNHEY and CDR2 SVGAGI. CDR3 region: CASSRTGPSYEQYF. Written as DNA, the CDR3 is TGTGCCAGCAGTCGTACAGGACCCTCCTACGAGCAGTACTTC.

The CDR3 reads CATRGLAGSYEQYF. CDR3 coding DNA: TGTGCCACCCGGGGACTAGCGGGATCCTACGAGCAGTACTTC. The chain has TRBV27 and TRBJ2-7; 13 bases are shared with TRBD2. CDR1 and CDR2 (germline): MNHEY, SMNVEV (reference sequence). The length of the CDR3 is 14 residues. V dropped 10 bases and J dropped 1; count of bases not matched to a gene: 4.